The source of this T cell receptor (beta chain) is a study of cytomegalovirus exposure and HLA in healthy donors. Use of 60 Vbeta and 13 Jbeta primers characterized the PCR. Libraries were prepared by immunoSEQ multiplex PCR; TCRdb keeps only in-frame clonotypes and omits some of them. The sample holds fewer than 250,000 clones, approximately 79% seen once. This clone was seen only once. CDR1 and CDR2 from the germline V gene are SNHLY and FYNNEI. The length of the CDR3 is 15 residues. V was clipped by 6 bases and J by 1 base; unmatched bases: 8. Sample: PBMCs. This chain joins TRBV2 and TRBJ2-7; 8 nucleotides match TRBD1. The clonotype was recovered from a male donor in good health and CMV-seronegative. The CDR3 nucleotides are TGTGCCAGCAGCCAAAGACAGGGGCGGTCCTACGAGCAGTACTTC. Amino acids: CASSQRQGRSYEQYF.